The T cell receptor (beta chain) described here comes from a study of regulatory T cells in long-lasting Graves disease. Notes on the study in general: Among samples with persistent disease, TRBV28, TRBJ1-2 and TRBJ2-5 were favored. Persistent Graves' patients showed less TCR diversity than newly diagnosed ones.

Time point indicated: persistent/refractory GD, antithyroid drugs over 5 years with positive TRAb. The TCR library was made from RNA extracted from PBMCs. CDR3 length: 12 residues. With 7 bases removed from V and 10 bases from J, the gap between germline ends came to 16 bases. Germline loops: CDR1 MNHNS, CDR2 SASEGT. This clonotype was counted many times. The antigen is undetermined. Building of the TCR beta libraries involved iRepertoire HTBI primers and Arm-PCR of CDR3 regions. TCRdb ran MiXCR on the multiplex PCR reads and lists one entry per CDR3 protein. This table holds 450,000 or so distinct CDR3 sequences, around 20% found once.

The V gene is TRBV6-1, the J gene TRBJ1-1, with D possibly matching TRBD1 (5 bases). The source was peripheral blood mononuclear cells (PBMCs), collected when the disease was refractory, from a patient treated with antithyroid drugs. The sequence came from a female donor with Graves disease. The CDR3, as DNA: TGTGCCAGCACCCTTGGGGCCAGGGCAGCTTTCTTT. Translated, it gives CASTLGARAAFF.